Listed here are 10 T cell receptor beta chains from one sample, sequenced in a study of T cell changes during pregnancy in multiple sclerosis. Assay: immunoSEQ multiplex PCR; the TCRdb copy retains only in-frame clones and omits some. The sample has under 80,000 clones; 80% to 95% are singletons. Material: peripheral blood, obtained after pregnancy. The receptors derive from a female donor in good health, enrolled as a control in a pregnancy study.

The rearrangement uses TRBV5-4 and TRBJ2-7; the D is unclear. Germline V gene sequence: CDR1 SGHNT, CDR2 YYREEE (reference sequence). The CDR3 contains 14 residues. The germline V and J ends were trimmed by 0 bases and 7 bases, with 14 bases remaining between them. The DNA of the CDR3 is TGTGCCAGCAGCTTGGACTCTGCTTCGTATGAGCAGTACTTC. Protein: CASSLDSASYEQYF. Filled out from reference TRBV5-4 and TRBJ2-7, the complete variable domain reads ETGVTQSPTHLIKTRGQQVTLRCSSQSGHNTVSWYQQALGQGPQFIFQYYREEENGRGNFPPRFSGLQFPNYSSELNVNALELDDSALYLCASSLDSASYEQYFGPGTRLTVT.

This chain joins TRBV5-1 and TRBJ2-2; 11 positions agree with TRBD2. The J segment lost 4 bases and the V segment lost 4 bases, leaving 6 bases of the junction unmatched. The CDR3 sequence is 16 residues long. Per the germline V gene, CDR1 is SGHRS and CDR2 is YFSETQ. As DNA, the CDR3 is TGCGCCAGCAGCGACCTAGCGGGAGGTATCACCGGGGAGCTGTTTTTT. As protein: CASSDLAGGITGELFF.

The chain is built from TRBV2 and TRBJ2-1, with 9 bases identical to TRBD1. There are 15 residues in the CDR3. The J segment lost 8 bases and the V segment lost 4 bases, leaving 9 bases of the junction unmatched. The germline V gene encodes CDR1 SNHLY and CDR2 FYNNEI. CDR3 sequence (DNA): TGTGCCAGCAGTGGTACAGGGGGCGCGTTGGATGAGCAGTTCTTC. Its protein is CASSGTGGALDEQFF.

The genes are TRBV9 and TRBJ2-5; 12 bases agree with TRBD1. The V gene's germline CDR1 is SGDLS and CDR2 YYNGEE. Germline trimming cut 2 bases from V and 2 bases from J; bases unmatched to any gene: 4. The CDR3 has 16 residues. CDR3 residues: CASSVGTGGPQETQYF. CDR3 DNA: TGTGCCAGCAGCGTGGGGACAGGGGGCCCGCAAGAGACCCAGTACTTC.

The V call is TRBV5-6, the J call TRBJ2-3, with TRBD2 matching 11 bases. CDR3 length: 16 residues. CDR1 SGHDT and CDR2 YYEEEE come from the germline V gene. The V gene end was trimmed by 2 bases and the J gene end by 2 bases; junction bases not matched to a gene: 4. This chain's CDR3 is CASSLTSGGPTDTQYF. DNA for the CDR3: TGTGCCAGCAGCTTAACTAGCGGGGGCCCCACAGATACGCAGTATTTT.

The chain couples TRBV28 to TRBJ1-6; tentative D call: TRBD1 (6 bases). Trimming removed 6 bases from V and 6 bases from J, with 12 bases in between. This CDR3 contains 14 residues. Germline V lookup: CDR1 MDHEN, CDR2 SYDVKM. As DNA, the CDR3 is TGTGCCAGCAGCCAAGTCAGGGGTAATTCACCCCTCCACTTT. Translation: CASSQVRGNSPLHF.

This sequence joins TRBV14 and TRBJ1-1; TRBD1 might be the D (6 bases). Trimming took 6 bases from V and 8 from J, leaving 13 bases between them. Germline CDR1 reads SGHDN; CDR2 reads FVKESK. This CDR3 region has 12 residues. The CDR3: CASSETGTEAFF. DNA of the CDR3: TGTGCCAGCAGTGAAACAGGGACGGAAGCTTTCTTT.

The J gene is TRBJ2-3, the V gene TRBV5-1; D might be TRBD2 (5 bases). Germline lookup yields CDR1 SGHRS and CDR2 YFSETQ. The CDR3 loop spans 10 amino acids. Between the trimmed V and J ends, which lost 7 bases and 6 bases, there was a span of 6 bases. As DNA, the CDR3 is TGCGCCAGCCGAGGGGATACGCAGTATTTT. Translating gives CASRGDTQYF.

V and J are TRBV10-3 and TRBJ2-7; a weak D match, TRBD1 (5 bases). Per germline, CDR1 ENHRY and CDR2 SYGVKD. There are 14 residues in the CDR3. Trimming took 7 bases from V and 3 from J, leaving 16 bases between them. In DNA form, the CDR3 reads TGTGCCATCAAGATGACAGAACAAAACTACGAGCAGTACTTC. It specifies CAIKMTEQNYEQYF.

CDR3 in amino acids: CASGGNEQFF. The CDR3 nucleotides are TGCGCCAGCGGGGGGAATGAGCAGTTCTTC. The chain uses TRBV5-1 and TRBJ2-1, with TRBD2 as a possible D gene (6 bases). The CDR3 length is 10 residues. From germline, CDR1 is SGHRS and CDR2 YFSETQ. V lost 7 bases and J lost 7, with 6 bases in between.